This entry lists 14 T cell receptor beta chains sequenced from one sample in a study of cytomegalovirus exposure and HLA in healthy donors. Produced via immunoSEQ multiplex PCR; TCRdb's table is partial and in-frame only. The profile shows about 150,000 clones, about 86% of them singletons. Sequences were obtained from PBMCs. Receptors originate from a human donor in good health.

This sequence joins TRBV4-2 and TRBJ2-7; TRBD2 aligns across 10 bases. CDR1 and CDR2 (germline): LGHNA, YNFKEQ. The CDR3 has 13 residues. V trimming: 1 base; J trimming: 7 bases; junction bases outside the gene matches: 1. The CDR3 nucleotides are TGTGCCAGCAGCCAAGTACTAGCGGGAGAGCAGTACTTC. Protein: CASSQVLAGEQYF.

This sequence joins TRBV4-1 and TRBJ2-1; 7 nucleotides align to TRBD2. The V gene's germline CDR1 is MGHRA and CDR2 YSYEKL. V gave up 1 base and J gave up 2 bases; unmatched junction bases: 2. This CDR3 spans 15 amino acids. The CDR3 reads CASSQGLAAYNEQFF. CDR3 in DNA: TGCGCCAGCAGCCAAGGACTAGCAGCCTACAATGAGCAGTTCTTC.

The CDR3 spells CASELNTEAFF. The CDR3 DNA reads as TGTGCCAGTGAGTTGAACACTGAAGCTTTCTTT. The V call is TRBV28, the J call TRBJ1-1, with D hard to call. Looked up from germline, CDR1 is MDHEN and CDR2 is SYDVKM. This CDR3 spans 11 amino acids. V shed 9 bases and J shed 0 bases, with 5 bases lying between them.

This chain links TRBV11-3 with TRBJ2-1; D gene ambiguous. The V and J ends lost 2 bases and 4 bases respectively, with 15 bases between them. Germline values: CDR1 SGHNT, CDR2 YENEEA. This CDR3 comprises 16 residues. The CDR3 sequence: CASSLYNTAAYNEQFF. The DNA of the CDR3 is TGTGCCAGCAGCTTATATAACACAGCAGCATACAATGAGCAGTTCTTC.

This clone was found a few times. V is TRBV4-2 and J is TRBJ2-1; D is uncertain. Germline V gene data show CDR1 as LGHNA and CDR2 as YNFKEQ. The V and J ends lost 0 bases and 13 bases respectively, with 16 bases between them. This CDR3 has 14 residues. The CDR3, as DNA: TGTGCCAGCAGCCAAGACGGTGAAGCGTCGGTCCAGTTCTTC. Residues: CASSQDGEASVQFF.

This clone was seen a handful of times. This chain joins TRBV4-1 and TRBJ2-7; 9 positions agree with TRBD2. Per germline, CDR1 MGHRA and CDR2 YSYEKL. The CDR3 is 15 residues long. Trimming removed 5 bases from V and 5 bases from J; junction bases left unmatched: 10. CDR3 sequence reads: CASSFEPGLAHEQYF. The CDR3 DNA reads as TGCGCCAGCAGCTTCGAGCCGGGACTAGCCCACGAGCAGTACTTC.

This clone was seen once. V is TRBV27 and J is TRBJ2-7; TRBD2 agrees at 9 bases. This CDR3 has 17 residues. Germline V gene data show CDR1 as MNHEY and CDR2 as SMNVEV (reference sequence). V lost 5 bases, J lost 1 base, and 12 bases stayed unmatched. CDR3 DNA sequence: TGTGCCAGCAGTCCCAAGCGGGGGGACGAACCATCCTACGAGCAGTACTTC. The encoded protein is CASSPKRGDEPSYEQYF.

The chain links TRBV6-5 to TRBJ1-2, with 9 bases that match TRBD1. Germline-derived CDR1 and CDR2 are MNHEY and SVGAGI. This CDR3 is built from 15 residues. V lost 2 bases, J lost 4 bases, and 5 bases stayed unmatched. The CDR3 nucleotides are TGTGCCAGCAGTTACCGGGACAGGGCGGTCTATGGCTACACCTTC. Translated, it gives CASSYRDRAVYGYTF.

The sample holds one count of this clone. The chain employs TRBV4-1 and TRBJ2-7; the match to TRBD1 covers 7 bases. V was clipped by 4 bases and J by 0 bases; unmatched bases: 9. CDR1 and CDR2 from the germline V gene are MGHRA and YSYEKL. The CDR3 runs 16 residues. CDR3: CASSPRETGSSYEQYF. CDR3 sequence (DNA): TGCGCCAGCAGCCCAAGGGAGACAGGGAGCTCCTACGAGCAGTACTTC.

The V call is TRBV19, the J call TRBJ2-7, with D perhaps TRBD2 (5 bases). Germline CDR1 LNHDA, CDR2 SQIVND (reference sequence). The germline V and J ends were trimmed by 3 bases and 4 bases, with 13 bases remaining between them. The CDR3 sequence is 14 residues long. CDR3 coding DNA: TGTGCCAGTAGTATTTTCTGGGGAGTATACGAGCAGTACTTC. Translating gives CASSIFWGVYEQYF.

This chain connects TRBV7-3 to TRBJ1-1; 11 bases fit TRBD1. The V and J ends lost 6 bases and 1 base, in that order; junction bases with no gene match: 4. Germline CDR1 reads SGHTA; CDR2 reads FQGTGA. This CDR3 spans 15 amino acids. The chain's CDR3 is CASSPGTGGNTEAFF. The DNA of the CDR3 is TGTGCCAGCAGTCCCGGGACAGGGGGGAACACTGAAGCTTTCTTT.

The chain recombines TRBV11-2 with TRBJ2-1; D unclear. With 5 bases removed from V and 4 bases from J, the gap between germline ends came to 6 bases. This CDR3 has 12 amino acids. Germline V gene sequence: CDR1 SGHAT, CDR2 FQNNGV. CDR3 sequence (DNA): TGTGCCAGCAGCCCGAGATACAATGAGCAGTTCTTC. It encodes CASSPRYNEQFF.

V usage is TRBV27 and J usage is TRBJ2-3, with 7 bases fitting TRBD2. The CDR3 consists of 15 residues. V gave up 5 bases and J gave up 4 bases; unmatched junction bases: 9. Germline CDR1 and CDR2: MNHEY and SMNVEV (reference sequence). CDR3 coding DNA: TGTGCCAGCAGTCGGGACTACGTAGGCTCAGATACGCAGTATTTT. Amino acid sequence: CASSRDYVGSDTQYF.

The rearrangement uses TRBV14 and TRBJ1-2; no clear D. The CDR3 sequence is 13 residues long. V dropped 4 bases and J dropped 6 bases, with 12 bases sitting between them. Germline V gene lookup returns CDR1 SGHDN and CDR2 FVKESK. As DNA, the CDR3 is TGTGCCAGCAGCCCAAGCGAGGAAGATGGCTACACCTTC. Translating it yields CASSPSEEDGYTF.